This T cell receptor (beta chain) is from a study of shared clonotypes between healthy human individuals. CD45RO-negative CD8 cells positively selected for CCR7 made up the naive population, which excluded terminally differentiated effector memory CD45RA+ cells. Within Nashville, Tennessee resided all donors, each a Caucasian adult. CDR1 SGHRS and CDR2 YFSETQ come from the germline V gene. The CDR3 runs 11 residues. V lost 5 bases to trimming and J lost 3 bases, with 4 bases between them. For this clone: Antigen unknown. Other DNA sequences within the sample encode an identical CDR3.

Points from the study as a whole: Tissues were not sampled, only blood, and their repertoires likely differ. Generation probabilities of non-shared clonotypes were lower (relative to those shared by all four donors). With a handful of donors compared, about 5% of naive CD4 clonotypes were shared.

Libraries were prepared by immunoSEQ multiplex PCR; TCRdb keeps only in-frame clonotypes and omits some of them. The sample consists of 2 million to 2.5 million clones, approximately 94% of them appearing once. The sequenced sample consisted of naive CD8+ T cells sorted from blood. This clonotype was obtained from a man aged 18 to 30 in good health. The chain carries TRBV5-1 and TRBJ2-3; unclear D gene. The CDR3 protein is CASRGTDTQYF. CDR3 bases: TGCGCCAGCAGGGGGACAGATACGCAGTATTTT.